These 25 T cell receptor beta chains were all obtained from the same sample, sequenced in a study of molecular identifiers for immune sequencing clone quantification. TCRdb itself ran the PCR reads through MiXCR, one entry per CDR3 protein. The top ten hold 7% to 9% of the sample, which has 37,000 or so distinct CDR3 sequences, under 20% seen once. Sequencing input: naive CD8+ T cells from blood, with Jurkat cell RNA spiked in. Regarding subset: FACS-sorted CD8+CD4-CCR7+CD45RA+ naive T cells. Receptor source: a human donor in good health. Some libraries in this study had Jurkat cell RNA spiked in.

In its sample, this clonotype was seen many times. The CDR3 DNA follows: TGTGCCAGCAGTTTACCGGGCGGGTACGAGCAGTACTTC. Amino acids: CASSLPGGYEQYF. J is TRBJ2-7 and V is TRBV12-3 or TRBV12-4; possible D gene TRBD2, 5 bases. The CDR3 is 13 amino acids. With 2 bases removed from V and 4 bases from J, the gap between germline ends came to 9 bases.

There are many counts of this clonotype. The CDR3 protein is CSGSQRSQETQYF. CDR3 sequence (DNA): TGCAGCGGGTCACAGCGATCGCAAGAGACCCAGTACTTC. This chain uses TRBV29-1 with TRBJ2-5; D gene uncertain. The CDR3 spans 13 residues. Germline V gene data show CDR1 as SQVTM and CDR2 as ANQGSEA. Trimming pared 7 bases from V and 2 bases from J, leaving 14 bases between.

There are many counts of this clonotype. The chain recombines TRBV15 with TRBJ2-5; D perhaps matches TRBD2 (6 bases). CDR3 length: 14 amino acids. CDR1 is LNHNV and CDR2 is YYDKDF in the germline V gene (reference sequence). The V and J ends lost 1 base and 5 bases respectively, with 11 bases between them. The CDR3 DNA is TGTGCCACCAGCAGAGCTAGCGCCCTGGAGACCCAGTACTTC. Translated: CATSRASALETQYF.

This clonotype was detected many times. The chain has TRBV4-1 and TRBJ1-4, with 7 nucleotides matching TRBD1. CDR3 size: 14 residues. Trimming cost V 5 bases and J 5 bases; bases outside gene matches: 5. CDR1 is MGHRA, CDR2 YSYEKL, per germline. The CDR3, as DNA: TGCGCCAGCAGCTTGGGACAGAAGAATGAAAAACTGTTTTTT. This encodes CASSLGQKNEKLFF.

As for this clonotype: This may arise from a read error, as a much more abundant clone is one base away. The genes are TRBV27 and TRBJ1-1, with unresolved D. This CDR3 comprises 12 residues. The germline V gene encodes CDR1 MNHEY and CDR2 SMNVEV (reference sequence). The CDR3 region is CASGIMNTEALF. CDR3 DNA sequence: TGTGCCAGCGGGATCATGAACACTGAAGCTCTCTTT.

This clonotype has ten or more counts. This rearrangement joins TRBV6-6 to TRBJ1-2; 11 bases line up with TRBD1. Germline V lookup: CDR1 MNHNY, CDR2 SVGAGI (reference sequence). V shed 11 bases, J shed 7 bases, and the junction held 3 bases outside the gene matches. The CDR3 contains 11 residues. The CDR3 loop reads CAGQGAGGYTF. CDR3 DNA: TGTGCCGGACAGGGGGCCGGTGGCTACACCTTC.

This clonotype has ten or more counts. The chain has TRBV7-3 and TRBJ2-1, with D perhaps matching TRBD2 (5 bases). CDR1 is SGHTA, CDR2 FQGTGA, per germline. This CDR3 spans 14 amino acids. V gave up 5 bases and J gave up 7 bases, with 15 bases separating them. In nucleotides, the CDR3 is TGTGCCAGCAGCCCCCAACGGGAATGGAATGAGCAGTTCTTC. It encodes CASSPQREWNEQFF.

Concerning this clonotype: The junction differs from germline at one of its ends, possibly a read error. In DNA, the CDR3 is TGTGCCAGCAGTTATACGGCAGGACGTCGCCCAGTGGACTTC. Its translation is CASSYTAGRRPVDF. The chain employs TRBV6-2 or TRBV6-3 and TRBJ2-7; D is uncertain. From germline, CDR1 is MNHEY and CDR2 SVGEGT. CDR3 length: 14 residues.

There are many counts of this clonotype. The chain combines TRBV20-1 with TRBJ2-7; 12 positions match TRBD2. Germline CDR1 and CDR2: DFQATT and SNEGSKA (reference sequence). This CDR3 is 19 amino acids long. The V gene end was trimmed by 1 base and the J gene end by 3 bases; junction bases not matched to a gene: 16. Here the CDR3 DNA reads TGCAGTGCTAGAGTTCGGCCCCCGACTAGCGGGAGTCGGGACTACGAGCAGTACTTC. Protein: CSARVRPPTSGSRDYEQYF.

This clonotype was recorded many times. CDR3 DNA sequence: TGTGCCAGCAGCTTATGGGAGCCCTCGGAAAATGAGCAGTTCTTC. It yields the protein CASSLWEPSENEQFF. The gene calls are TRBV7-2 and TRBJ2-1; D possibly corresponds to TRBD2 (5 bases). Trimming removed 2 bases at V and 7 bases at J, with 15 bases between. The CDR3 has 15 residues. Germline CDR1 reads SGHTA; CDR2 reads FQGNSA.

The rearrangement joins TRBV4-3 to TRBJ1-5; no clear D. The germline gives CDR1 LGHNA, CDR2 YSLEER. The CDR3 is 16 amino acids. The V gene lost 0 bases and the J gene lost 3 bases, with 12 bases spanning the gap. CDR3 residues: CASSQERGSDNQPQHF. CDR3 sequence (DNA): TGCGCCAGCAGCCAAGAACGGGGTTCGGACAATCAGCCCCAGCATTTT.

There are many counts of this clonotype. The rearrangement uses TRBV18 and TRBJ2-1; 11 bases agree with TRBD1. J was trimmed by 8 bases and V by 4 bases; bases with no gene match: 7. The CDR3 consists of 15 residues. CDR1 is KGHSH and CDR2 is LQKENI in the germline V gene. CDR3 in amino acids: CASSQGQGVMDEQFF. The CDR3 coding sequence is TGTGCCAGCTCACAGGGACAGGGGGTTATGGATGAGCAGTTCTTC.

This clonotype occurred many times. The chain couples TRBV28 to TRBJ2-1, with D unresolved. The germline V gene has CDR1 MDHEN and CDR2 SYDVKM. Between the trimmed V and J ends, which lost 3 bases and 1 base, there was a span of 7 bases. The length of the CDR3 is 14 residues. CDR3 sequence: CASSFFASYNEQFF. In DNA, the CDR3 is TGTGCCAGCAGTTTTTTTGCTTCCTACAATGAGCAGTTCTTC.

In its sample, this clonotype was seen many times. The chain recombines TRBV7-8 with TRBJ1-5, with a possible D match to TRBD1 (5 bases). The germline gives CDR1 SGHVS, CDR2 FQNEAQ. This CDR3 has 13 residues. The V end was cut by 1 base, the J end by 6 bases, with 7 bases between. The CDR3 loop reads CASSLGGVQPQHF. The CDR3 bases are TGTGCCAGCAGCTTAGGAGGGGTTCAGCCCCAGCATTTT.

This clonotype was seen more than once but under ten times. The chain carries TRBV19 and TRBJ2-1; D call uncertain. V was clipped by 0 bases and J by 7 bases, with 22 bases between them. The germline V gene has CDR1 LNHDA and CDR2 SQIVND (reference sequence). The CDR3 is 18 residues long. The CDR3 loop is CASSIDLSRGPRGNEQFF. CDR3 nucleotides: TGTGCCAGTAGTATAGATCTTTCCCGCGGCCCCCGAGGAAATGAGCAGTTCTTC.

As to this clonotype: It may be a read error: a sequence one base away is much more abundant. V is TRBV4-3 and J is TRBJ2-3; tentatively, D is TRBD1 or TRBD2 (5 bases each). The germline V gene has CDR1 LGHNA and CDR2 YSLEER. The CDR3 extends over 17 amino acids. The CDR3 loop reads CASSQVEAGVNTGTQYF. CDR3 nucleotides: TGCGCCAGCAGCCAAGTCGAGGCCGGGGTAAACACAGGTACGCAGTATTTT.

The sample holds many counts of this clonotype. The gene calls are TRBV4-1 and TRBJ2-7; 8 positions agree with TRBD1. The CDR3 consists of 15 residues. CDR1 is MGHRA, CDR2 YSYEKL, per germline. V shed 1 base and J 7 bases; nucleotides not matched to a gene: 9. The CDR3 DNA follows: TGCGCCAGCAGCCAAGCAAAGGACAGGGCTGGGGAGCAGTACTTC. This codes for CASSQAKDRAGEQYF.

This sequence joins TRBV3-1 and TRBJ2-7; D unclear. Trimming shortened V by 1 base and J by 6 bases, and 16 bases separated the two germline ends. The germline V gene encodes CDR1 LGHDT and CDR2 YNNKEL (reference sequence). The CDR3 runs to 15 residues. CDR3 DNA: TGTGCCAGCAGCCAAGCCCCAACGCGATGGGGCGAGCAGTACTTC. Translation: CASSQAPTRWGEQYF.

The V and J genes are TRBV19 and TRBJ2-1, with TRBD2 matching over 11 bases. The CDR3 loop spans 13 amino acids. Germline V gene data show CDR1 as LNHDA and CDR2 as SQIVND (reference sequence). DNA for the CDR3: TGTACTAGCGGGGGCCCAACCTACAATGAGCAGTTCTTC. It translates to CTSGGPTYNEQFF.

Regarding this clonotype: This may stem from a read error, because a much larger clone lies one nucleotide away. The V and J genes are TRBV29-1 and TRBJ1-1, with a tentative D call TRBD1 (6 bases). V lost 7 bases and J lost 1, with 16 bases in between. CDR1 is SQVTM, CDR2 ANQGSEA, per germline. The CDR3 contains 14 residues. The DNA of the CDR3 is TGCAGCGCCGATGACTTGACAGGGAACACTGAAGCTTTCTTT. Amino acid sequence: CSADDLTGNTEAFF. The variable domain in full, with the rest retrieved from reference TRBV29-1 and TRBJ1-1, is SAVISQKPSRDICQRGTSLTIQCQVDSQVTMMFWYRQQPGQSLTLIATANQGSEATYESGFVIDKFPISRPNLTFSTLTVSNMSPEDSSIYLCSADDLTGNTEAFFGQGTRLTVV.

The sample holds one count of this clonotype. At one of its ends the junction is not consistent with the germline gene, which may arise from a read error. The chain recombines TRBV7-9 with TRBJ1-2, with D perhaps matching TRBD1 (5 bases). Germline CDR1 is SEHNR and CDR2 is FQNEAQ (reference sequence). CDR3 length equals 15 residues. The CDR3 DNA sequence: TGTGCCAGCGGCTTACCCCAGGGAAGTCGGTACGGCTACACCTTC. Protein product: CASGLPQGSRYGYTF.

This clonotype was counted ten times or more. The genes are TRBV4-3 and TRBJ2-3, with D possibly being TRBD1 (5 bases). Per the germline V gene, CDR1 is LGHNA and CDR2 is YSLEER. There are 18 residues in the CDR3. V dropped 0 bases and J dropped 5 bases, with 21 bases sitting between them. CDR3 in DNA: TGCGCCAGCAGCCAAGATATGGTGGCAGGGTATTTCTTAGATACGCAGTATTTT. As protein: CASSQDMVAGYFLDTQYF.

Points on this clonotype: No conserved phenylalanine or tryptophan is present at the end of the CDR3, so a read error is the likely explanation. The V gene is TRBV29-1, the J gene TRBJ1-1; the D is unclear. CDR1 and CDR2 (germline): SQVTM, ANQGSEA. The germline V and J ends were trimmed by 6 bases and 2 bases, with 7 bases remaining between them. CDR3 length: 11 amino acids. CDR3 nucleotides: TGCAGCGTGATCGCAAACACTGAAGCTTTCTCT. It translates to CSVIANTEAFS.

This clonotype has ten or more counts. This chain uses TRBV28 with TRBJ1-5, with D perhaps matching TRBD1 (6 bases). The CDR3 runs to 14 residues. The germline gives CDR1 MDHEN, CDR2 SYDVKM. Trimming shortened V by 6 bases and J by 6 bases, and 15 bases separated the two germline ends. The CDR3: CASRPQGQGQPQHF. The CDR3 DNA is TGTGCCAGCAGACCCCAGGGGCAGGGTCAGCCCCAGCATTTT.

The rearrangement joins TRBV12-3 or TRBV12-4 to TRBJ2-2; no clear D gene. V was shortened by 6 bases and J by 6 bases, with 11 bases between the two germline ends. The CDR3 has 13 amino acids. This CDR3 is CASRFGSAGELFF. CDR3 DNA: TGTGCCAGCAGATTCGGTTCTGCCGGGGAGCTGTTTTTT.